A selection of T cell receptor beta chains follows, all from one sample in a study of blood T cell repertoires in COVID-19. Clones were read by immunoSEQ multiplex PCR, and TCRdb kept only the in-frame ones, dropping some. This table holds roughly 500,000 clones, 88% found once. Sequencing used PBMCs or T cells enriched from blood (not recorded which). Receptor source: a woman between 40 and 50 years old who had recovered from COVID-19. Each CDR3 is given with its conserved first and last residue. Fields, in order: J gene, V gene, D gene, clone size, CDR3 DNA, CDR3 protein. A D gene is named only where the DNA matches it firmly. Size is stated for part of the rows, as once, few or many counts, or as a class when the clone is expanded.

j_gene: TRBJ1-1
v_gene: TRBV4-3
d_gene: -
abundance: -
CDR3nt: TGCGCCAGCAGCCAAGATGGCAGGGGAGACACTGAAGCTTTCTTT
CDR3aa: CASSQDGRGDTEAFF

j_gene: TRBJ1-3
v_gene: TRBV6-6
d_gene: TRBD1
abundance: -
CDR3nt: TGTGCCGCAGGGACAGGGGTAAACACCATATATTTT
CDR3aa: CAAGTGVNTIYF

j_gene: TRBJ1-1
v_gene: TRBV7-9
d_gene: TRBD1
abundance: few
CDR3nt: TGTGCCAGCAGCCGCGGACAGGACACTGAAGCTTTCTTT
CDR3aa: CASSRGQDTEAFF

j_gene: TRBJ2-7
v_gene: TRBV7-8
d_gene: -
abundance: once
CDR3nt: TGTGCCAGCAGCTTTTTTTTAGCGGACTACGAGCAGTACTTC
CDR3aa: CASSFFLADYEQYF

j_gene: TRBJ2-2
v_gene: TRBV7-2
d_gene: -
abundance: -
CDR3nt: TGTGCCAGCAGCTTAAGGGACTCCGGGGAGCTGTTTTTT
CDR3aa: CASSLRDSGELFF

j_gene: TRBJ1-2
v_gene: TRBV12-3/TRBV12-4
d_gene: -
abundance: -
CDR3nt: TGTGCCAGCAGTTTTGAGGGCTGGTATGGCTACACCTTC
CDR3aa: CASSFEGWYGYTF

j_gene: TRBJ2-1
v_gene: TRBV19
d_gene: -
abundance: -
CDR3nt: TGTGCCAGTAGCCTCTCCTACAATGAGCAGTTCTTC
CDR3aa: CASSLSYNEQFF

j_gene: TRBJ2-5
v_gene: TRBV5-4
d_gene: TRBD2
abundance: -
CDR3nt: TGTGCCTCGACTAGCGGTACACAAGAGACCCAGTACTTC
CDR3aa: CASTSGTQETQYF

j_gene: TRBJ1-3
v_gene: TRBV5-1
d_gene: -
abundance: -
CDR3nt: TGCGCCAGCAGCCCCGGGACTGCTGGAAACACCATATATTTT
CDR3aa: CASSPGTAGNTIYF

j_gene: TRBJ1-1
v_gene: TRBV5-1
d_gene: -
abundance: -
CDR3nt: TGCGCCAGCAGCTCCCTAGGGCCGAGGGAAACTGAAGCTTTCTTT
CDR3aa: CASSSLGPRETEAFF

j_gene: TRBJ2-1
v_gene: TRBV7-2
d_gene: TRBD2
abundance: -
CDR3nt: TGTGCCAGCAGCTTAGTGCTAGCGGGAGGGTCCTACAATGAGCAGTTCTTC
CDR3aa: CASSLVLAGGSYNEQFF

j_gene: TRBJ2-3
v_gene: TRBV11-3
d_gene: -
abundance: once
CDR3nt: TGTGCCAGCAGCCCAAGCACAGATACGCAGTATTTT
CDR3aa: CASSPSTDTQYF

j_gene: TRBJ1-4
v_gene: TRBV27
d_gene: -
abundance: -
CDR3nt: TGTGCCAGCCGACCTATAAGGGAGGAAAAACTGTTTTTT
CDR3aa: CASRPIREEKLFF

j_gene: TRBJ2-4
v_gene: TRBV6-5
d_gene: -
abundance: once
CDR3nt: TGTGCCAGCAGGAAAGAACTAGCCAAAAACATTCAGTACTTC
CDR3aa: CASRKELAKNIQYF

j_gene: TRBJ1-4
v_gene: TRBV3-1/TRBV3-2
d_gene: TRBD1
abundance: -
CDR3nt: TGTGCCAGCAGCCAAGAGGGCAGGGGGCAGGAAAAACTGTTTTTT
CDR3aa: CASSQEGRGQEKLFF

j_gene: TRBJ2-4
v_gene: TRBV14
d_gene: -
abundance: -
CDR3nt: TGTGCCAGCAGCCAAGAGACGGGATGGGACAAAAACATTCAGTACTTC
CDR3aa: CASSQETGWDKNIQYF

j_gene: TRBJ2-3
v_gene: TRBV10-3
d_gene: -
abundance: -
CDR3nt: TGTGCCATCAGTGACCGTTTCACAGATACGCAGTATTTT
CDR3aa: CAISDRFTDTQYF

j_gene: TRBJ2-4
v_gene: TRBV6-5
d_gene: TRBD2
abundance: once
CDR3nt: TGTGCCACCAAGGGACTAGCGGAAAACATTCAGTACTTC
CDR3aa: CATKGLAENIQYF

j_gene: TRBJ1-5
v_gene: TRBV19
d_gene: -
abundance: -
CDR3nt: TGTGCCAGTAGTATATTAGCGGGGAGCAATCAGCCCCAGCATTTT
CDR3aa: CASSILAGSNQPQHF

j_gene: TRBJ1-3
v_gene: TRBV7-8
d_gene: -
abundance: few
CDR3nt: TGTGCCAGCAGCTTAGGGTGGGCGAGCTCTGGAAACACCATATATTTT
CDR3aa: CASSLGWASSGNTIYF

j_gene: TRBJ1-2
v_gene: TRBV6-5
d_gene: -
abundance: once
CDR3nt: TGTGCCAGCAGTTACTGGGGCGAGGGCTACACCTTC
CDR3aa: CASSYWGEGYTF

j_gene: TRBJ2-1
v_gene: TRBV7-9
d_gene: TRBD2
abundance: -
CDR3nt: TGTGCCAGCAGTCCTGATCCGGGACTAACCTACAATGAGCAGTTCTTC
CDR3aa: CASSPDPGLTYNEQFF

j_gene: TRBJ2-7
v_gene: TRBV27
d_gene: TRBD2
abundance: once
CDR3nt: TGTGCCAGCAGATCGTTAGCGGGAGTAGGAGGCGAGCAGTACTTC
CDR3aa: CASRSLAGVGGEQYF

j_gene: TRBJ1-2
v_gene: TRBV5-1
d_gene: TRBD1
abundance: -
CDR3nt: TGCGCCAGCGGCGGGGACAGAACTAACTATGGCTACACCTTC
CDR3aa: CASGGDRTNYGYTF

j_gene: TRBJ1-3
v_gene: TRBV9
d_gene: -
abundance: -
CDR3nt: TGTGCCAGCAGCAGAGAAGGGGTAGGGAATAACGGAAACACCATATATTTT
CDR3aa: CASSREGVGNNGNTIYF

j_gene: TRBJ1-2
v_gene: TRBV7-9
d_gene: -
abundance: -
CDR3nt: TGTGCCAGCAGCTTTCAGGGAAATGGCTACACCTTC
CDR3aa: CASSFQGNGYTF

j_gene: TRBJ1-1
v_gene: TRBV9
d_gene: TRBD1
abundance: -
CDR3nt: TGTGCCAGCAGCGTTGGGACAGGGGAGCTGAACACTGAAGCTTTCTTT
CDR3aa: CASSVGTGELNTEAFF

j_gene: TRBJ2-1
v_gene: TRBV11-3
d_gene: -
abundance: -
CDR3nt: TGTGCCAGCAGCTTAGAAATTAGAACAGGAAGCTCCTACAATGAGCAGTTCTTC
CDR3aa: CASSLEIRTGSSYNEQFF

j_gene: TRBJ1-1
v_gene: TRBV13
d_gene: TRBD1
abundance: once
CDR3nt: TGTGCCAGCAGCTCTCGGACAGGGAGGCTGAGGGGTGGCGGTGAAGCTTTCTTT
CDR3aa: CASSSRTGRLRGGGEAFF

j_gene: TRBJ2-7
v_gene: TRBV11-3
d_gene: TRBD2
abundance: -
CDR3nt: TGTGCCAGCAGCTTAGAGCGGGAGCCACTTTTCTACGAGCAGTACTTC
CDR3aa: CASSLEREPLFYEQYF

j_gene: TRBJ2-6
v_gene: TRBV21-1
d_gene: -
abundance: -
CDR3nt: TGTGCCAGCAGCAAAGTACGGCTAGCGGGAGGCTCTGGGGCCAACGTCCTGACTTTC
CDR3aa: CASSKVRLAGGSGANVLTF

j_gene: TRBJ2-7
v_gene: TRBV6-2/TRBV6-3
d_gene: -
abundance: once
CDR3nt: TGTGCCAGCACCCCCTTTCGTCGGGGACTCTCCTACGAGCAGTACTTC
CDR3aa: CASTPFRRGLSYEQYF

j_gene: TRBJ2-7
v_gene: TRBV24-1
d_gene: TRBD1
abundance: -
CDR3nt: TGTGCCACCAGTGAATCACAGGGGACGGACGAGCAGTACTTC
CDR3aa: CATSESQGTDEQYF

j_gene: TRBJ1-2
v_gene: TRBV5-6
d_gene: -
abundance: -
CDR3nt: TGTGCCAGCAGCTTGTCAGGGGCAGACTATGGCTACACCTTC
CDR3aa: CASSLSGADYGYTF

j_gene: TRBJ2-3
v_gene: TRBV10-3
d_gene: TRBD1
abundance: -
CDR3nt: TGTGCCATCAACCCGGGACAGAGCACAGATACGCAGTATTTT
CDR3aa: CAINPGQSTDTQYF

j_gene: TRBJ2-4
v_gene: TRBV7-2
d_gene: TRBD1
abundance: once
CDR3nt: TGTGCCAGCAGCCCTACGACAGGGGCTTACATTCAGTACTTC
CDR3aa: CASSPTTGAYIQYF

j_gene: TRBJ2-7
v_gene: TRBV6-2/TRBV6-3
d_gene: -
abundance: -
CDR3nt: TGTGCCAGCAGTTACTCGTCAGGGCGCGAGCAGTACTTC
CDR3aa: CASSYSSGREQYF

j_gene: TRBJ1-3
v_gene: TRBV11-2
d_gene: -
abundance: -
CDR3nt: TGTGCCAGCAGCTCCCTCGGGTATGGAAACACCATATATTTT
CDR3aa: CASSSLGYGNTIYF

j_gene: TRBJ1-1
v_gene: TRBV29-1
d_gene: -
abundance: -
CDR3nt: TGCAGCGTTGAATACGCGTCCGGGGACACTGAAGCTTTCTTT
CDR3aa: CSVEYASGDTEAFF

j_gene: TRBJ2-1
v_gene: TRBV19
d_gene: TRBD2
abundance: -
CDR3nt: TGTGCCAGTAGTGGGGGGACTAGCGGGTTCTACAATGAGCAGTTCTTC
CDR3aa: CASSGGTSGFYNEQFF

j_gene: TRBJ2-1
v_gene: TRBV19
d_gene: TRBD2
abundance: -
CDR3nt: TGTGCCAGTAGTATAGAGGGACTAGCGGGATATGAGCAGTTCTTC
CDR3aa: CASSIEGLAGYEQFF

j_gene: TRBJ2-7
v_gene: TRBV7-6
d_gene: -
abundance: -
CDR3nt: TGTGCCAGCAGCTCCCGGGACACCGTCAACGAGCAGTACTTC
CDR3aa: CASSSRDTVNEQYF

j_gene: TRBJ2-7
v_gene: TRBV4-3
d_gene: -
abundance: -
CDR3nt: TGCGCCAGCAGCCAAGATCGGGCGCCAGGGGCATACGAGCAGTACTTC
CDR3aa: CASSQDRAPGAYEQYF

j_gene: TRBJ2-7
v_gene: TRBV7-2
d_gene: TRBD2
abundance: few
CDR3nt: TGTGCCAGCAGCTTAAGCGGGACTAGCGGGAGTTACGAGCAGTACTTC
CDR3aa: CASSLSGTSGSYEQYF

j_gene: TRBJ1-6
v_gene: TRBV7-9
d_gene: -
abundance: -
CDR3nt: TGTGCCAGCAGCTCTGAATTAGGAGGGGTTAATTCACCCCTCCACTTT
CDR3aa: CASSSELGGVNSPLHF

j_gene: TRBJ1-2
v_gene: TRBV11-2
d_gene: -
abundance: -
CDR3nt: TGTGCCAGCAGCTTAGGACTTCACTATGGCTACACCTTC
CDR3aa: CASSLGLHYGYTF

j_gene: TRBJ2-5
v_gene: TRBV6-2/TRBV6-3
d_gene: -
abundance: -
CDR3nt: TGTGCCAGCAGTTACTCGACGGCAGGGGAAGAGACCCAGTACTTC
CDR3aa: CASSYSTAGEETQYF

j_gene: TRBJ1-3
v_gene: TRBV9
d_gene: -
abundance: -
CDR3nt: TGTGCCAGCAGCGGGCAGCCCGGGAATCGATATTTT
CDR3aa: CASSGQPGNRYF

j_gene: TRBJ2-5
v_gene: TRBV4-2
d_gene: -
abundance: -
CDR3nt: TGTGCCAGCAGCCAGCCAGGGGAAGAGACCCAGTACTTC
CDR3aa: CASSQPGEETQYF

j_gene: TRBJ1-1
v_gene: TRBV28
d_gene: -
abundance: -
CDR3nt: TGTGCCAGCACTCAAGCGGGGGGGACTGAAGCTTTCTTT
CDR3aa: CASTQAGGTEAFF

j_gene: TRBJ1-1
v_gene: TRBV14
d_gene: TRBD1
abundance: -
CDR3nt: TGTGCCAGCAGCCTACGGGACAGGGGGAAAGGTACTGAAGCTTTCTTT
CDR3aa: CASSLRDRGKGTEAFF

j_gene: TRBJ1-6
v_gene: TRBV9
d_gene: TRBD1
abundance: -
CDR3nt: TGTGCCAGCAGCCAATCCGGGACAGGGCAGTCACCCCTCCACTTT
CDR3aa: CASSQSGTGQSPLHF

j_gene: TRBJ2-1
v_gene: TRBV18
d_gene: TRBD2
abundance: -
CDR3nt: TGTGCCAGCTCACCAGAGACTAGCGGTTCTTACAATGAGCAGTTCTTC
CDR3aa: CASSPETSGSYNEQFF

j_gene: TRBJ2-7
v_gene: TRBV5-6
d_gene: -
abundance: -
CDR3nt: TGTGCCAGCAGCTTGTCCAGCTACGAGCAGTACTTC
CDR3aa: CASSLSSYEQYF

j_gene: TRBJ2-1
v_gene: TRBV19
d_gene: TRBD1
abundance: -
CDR3nt: TGTGCCAGGGTCTCCGGGACAGGGACTGACAATGAGCAGTTCTTC
CDR3aa: CARVSGTGTDNEQFF